This TCR beta chain comes out of a study of T cell responses to AZD1222 COVID-19 vaccine. About the study: Combined were second doses at about 4 or about 12 weeks.

With regard to this clone: Its antigen is not identified.

Study-level findings and limits: Clonal diversity was possibly underestimated, and white British individuals and females predominated among donors. Vaccine-associated CD4 TCRs spanned spike, dominant at 160-218 and 743-854.

Here immunoSEQ multiplex PCR was the method, and the copy in TCRdb shows in-frame clones only, minus some. The table lists roughly 120,000 clones, roughly 85% of them singletons. This sample comprised peripheral blood, obtained on day 0 of AZD1222 vaccination. The TCR comes from an adult in good health.

DNA of the CDR3: TGTGCCAGCTCACCCCTGAGAATGGGGGACTTCAATCAGCCCCAGCATTTT. Protein product: CASSPLRMGDFNQPQHF. This chain joins TRBV18 and TRBJ1-5; possible D gene TRBD1, 5 bases. V dropped 3 bases and J dropped 3 bases, with 18 bases sitting between them. CDR3 length: 17 amino acids. In germline, CDR1 is KGHSH, CDR2 LQKENI.